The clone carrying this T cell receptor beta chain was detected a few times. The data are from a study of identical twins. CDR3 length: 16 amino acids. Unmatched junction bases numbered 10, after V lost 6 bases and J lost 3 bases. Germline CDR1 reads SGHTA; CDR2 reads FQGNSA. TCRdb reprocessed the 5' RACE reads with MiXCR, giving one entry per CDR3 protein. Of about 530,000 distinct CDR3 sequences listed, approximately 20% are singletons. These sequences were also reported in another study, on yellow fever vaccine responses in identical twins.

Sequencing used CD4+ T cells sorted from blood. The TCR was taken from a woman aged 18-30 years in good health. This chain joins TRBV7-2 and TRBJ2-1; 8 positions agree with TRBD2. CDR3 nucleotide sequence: TGTGCCAGCAGTCGTATAGGGCGGGGGGTCTACAATGAGCAGTTCTTC. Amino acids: CASSRIGRGVYNEQFF. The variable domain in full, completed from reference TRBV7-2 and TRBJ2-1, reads GAGVSQSPSNKVTEKGKDVELRCDPISGHTALYWYRQSLGQGLEFLIYFQGNSAPDKSGLPSDRFSAERTGGSVSTLTIQRTQQEDSAVYLCASSRIGRGVYNEQFFGPGTRLTVL.